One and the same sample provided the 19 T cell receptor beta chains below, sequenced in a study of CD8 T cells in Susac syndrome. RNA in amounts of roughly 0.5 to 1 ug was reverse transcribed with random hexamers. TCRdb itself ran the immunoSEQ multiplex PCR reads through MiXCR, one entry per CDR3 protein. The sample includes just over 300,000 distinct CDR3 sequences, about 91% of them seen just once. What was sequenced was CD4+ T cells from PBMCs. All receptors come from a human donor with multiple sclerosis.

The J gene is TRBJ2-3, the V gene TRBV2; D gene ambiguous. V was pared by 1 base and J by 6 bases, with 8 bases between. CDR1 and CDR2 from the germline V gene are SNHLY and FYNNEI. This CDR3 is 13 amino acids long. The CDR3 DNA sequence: TGTGCCAGCAGTGAAGGTTCCTCTGATACGCAGTATTTT. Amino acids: CASSEGSSDTQYF.

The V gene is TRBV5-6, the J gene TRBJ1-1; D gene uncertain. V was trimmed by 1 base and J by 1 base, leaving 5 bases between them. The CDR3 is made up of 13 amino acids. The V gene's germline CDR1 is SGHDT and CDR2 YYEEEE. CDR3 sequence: CASSLYANTEAFF. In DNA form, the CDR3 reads TGTGCCAGCAGCTTGTACGCGAACACTGAAGCTTTCTTT.

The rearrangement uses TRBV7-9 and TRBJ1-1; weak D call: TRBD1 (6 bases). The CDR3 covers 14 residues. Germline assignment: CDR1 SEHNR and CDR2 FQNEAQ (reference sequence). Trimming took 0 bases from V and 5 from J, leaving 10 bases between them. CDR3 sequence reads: CASSLAQGTTEAFF. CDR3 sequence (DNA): TGTGCCAGCAGCTTAGCACAGGGAACTACTGAAGCTTTCTTT.

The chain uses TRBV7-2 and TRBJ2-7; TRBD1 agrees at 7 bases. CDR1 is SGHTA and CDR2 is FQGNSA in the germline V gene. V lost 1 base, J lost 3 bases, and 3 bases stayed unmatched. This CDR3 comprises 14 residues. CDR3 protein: CASSLETGFYEQYF. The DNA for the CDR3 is TGTGCCAGCAGCTTAGAGACAGGGTTCTACGAGCAGTACTTC.

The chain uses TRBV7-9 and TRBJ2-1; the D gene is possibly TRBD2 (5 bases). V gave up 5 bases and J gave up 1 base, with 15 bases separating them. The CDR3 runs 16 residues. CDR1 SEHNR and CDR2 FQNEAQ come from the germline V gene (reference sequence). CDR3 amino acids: CASSPYSAASYNEQFF. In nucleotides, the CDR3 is TGTGCCAGCAGCCCTTACTCAGCGGCTTCCTACAATGAGCAGTTCTTC.

CDR3 nucleotides: TGTGCCGGGACTAGCGGGGCTTACAATGAGCAGTTCTTC. Amino acids: CAGTSGAYNEQFF. The V and J genes are TRBV2 and TRBJ2-1, with 13 bases lining up with TRBD2. Trimming took 11 bases from V and 4 from J; bases not matched to a gene: 2. The CDR3 has 13 amino acids. Germline CDR1 and CDR2: SNHLY and FYNNEI.

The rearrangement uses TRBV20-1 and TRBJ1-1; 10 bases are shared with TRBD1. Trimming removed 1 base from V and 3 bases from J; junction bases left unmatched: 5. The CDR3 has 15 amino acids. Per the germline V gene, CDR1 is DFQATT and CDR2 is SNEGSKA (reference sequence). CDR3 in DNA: TGCAGTGCTAGAGGGACAGGGGGTGGTTACACTGAAGCTTTCTTT. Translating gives CSARGTGGGYTEAFF.

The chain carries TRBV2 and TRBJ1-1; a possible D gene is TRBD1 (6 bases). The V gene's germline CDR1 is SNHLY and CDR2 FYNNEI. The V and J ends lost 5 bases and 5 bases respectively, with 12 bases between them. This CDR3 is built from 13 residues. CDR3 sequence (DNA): TGTGCCAGCAGTTCACAGGGATGGACTGAAGCTTTCTTT. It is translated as CASSSQGWTEAFF.

The CDR3 DNA reads as TGTGCCAGCAGCCAGGGACAGGGGGAACTGAGCAAACTGTTTTTT. Its protein is CASSQGQGELSKLFF. This chain joins TRBV7-8 and TRBJ1-4; the match to TRBD1 covers 11 bases. J gave up 11 bases and V 5 bases, and 10 bases lay outside the gene matches. CDR3 length: 15 amino acids. Germline-derived CDR1 and CDR2 are SGHVS and FQNEAQ.

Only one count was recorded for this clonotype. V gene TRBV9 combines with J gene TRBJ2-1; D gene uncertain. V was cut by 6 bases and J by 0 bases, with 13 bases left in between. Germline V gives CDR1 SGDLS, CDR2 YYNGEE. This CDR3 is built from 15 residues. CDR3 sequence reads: CASTPRQSSYNEQFF. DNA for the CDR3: TGTGCCAGCACCCCGAGGCAGAGCTCCTACAATGAGCAGTTCTTC.

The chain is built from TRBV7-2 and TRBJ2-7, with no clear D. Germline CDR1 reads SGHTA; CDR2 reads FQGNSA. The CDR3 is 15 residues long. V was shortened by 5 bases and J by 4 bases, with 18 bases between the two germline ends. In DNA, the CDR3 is TGTGCCAGCAGCCCGGAAGGCCTCCCCAGTTACGAGCAGTACTTC. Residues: CASSPEGLPSYEQYF.

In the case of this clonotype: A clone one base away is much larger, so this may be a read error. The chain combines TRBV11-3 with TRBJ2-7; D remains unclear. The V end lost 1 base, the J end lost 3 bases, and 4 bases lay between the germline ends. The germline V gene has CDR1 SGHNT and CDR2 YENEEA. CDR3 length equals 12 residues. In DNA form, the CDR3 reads TGTGCCAGCAGCTTAGTCGTCTACGAGCAGTACTTC. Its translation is CASSLVVYEQYF. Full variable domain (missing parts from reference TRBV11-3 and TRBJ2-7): EAGVVQSPRYKIIEKKQPVAFWCNPISGHNTLYWYLQNLGQGPELLIRYENEEAVDDSQLPKDRFSAERLKGVDSTLKIQPAELGDSAVYLCASSLVVYEQYFGPGTRLTVT.

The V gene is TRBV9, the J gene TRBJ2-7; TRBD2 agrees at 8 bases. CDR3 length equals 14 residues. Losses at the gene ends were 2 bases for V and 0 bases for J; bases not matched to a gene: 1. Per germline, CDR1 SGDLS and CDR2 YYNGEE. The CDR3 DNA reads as TGTGCCAGCAGCGTTAGCGGGGCCTCCTACGAGCAGTACTTC. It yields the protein CASSVSGASYEQYF.

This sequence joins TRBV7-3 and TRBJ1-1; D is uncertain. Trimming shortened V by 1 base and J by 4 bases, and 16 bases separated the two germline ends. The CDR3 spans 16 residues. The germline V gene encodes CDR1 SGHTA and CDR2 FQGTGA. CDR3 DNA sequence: TGTGCCAGCAGCTTAAGATCTCCGAGAGAGGGCACTGAAGCTTTCTTT. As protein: CASSLRSPREGTEAFF.

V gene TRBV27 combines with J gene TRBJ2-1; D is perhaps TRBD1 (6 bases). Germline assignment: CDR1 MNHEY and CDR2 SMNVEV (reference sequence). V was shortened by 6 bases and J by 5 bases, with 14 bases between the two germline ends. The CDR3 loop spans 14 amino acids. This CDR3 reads CASRNTGTNNEQFF. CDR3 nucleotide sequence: TGTGCCAGCAGGAACACAGGGACCAACAATGAGCAGTTCTTC.

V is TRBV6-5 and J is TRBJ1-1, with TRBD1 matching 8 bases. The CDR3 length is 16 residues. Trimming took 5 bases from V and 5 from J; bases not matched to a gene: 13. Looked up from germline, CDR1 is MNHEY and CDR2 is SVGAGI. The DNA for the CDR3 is TGTGCCAGCAGTACTGACAGGGGAGGGTGGAGGACTGAAGCTTTCTTT. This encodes CASSTDRGGWRTEAFF.

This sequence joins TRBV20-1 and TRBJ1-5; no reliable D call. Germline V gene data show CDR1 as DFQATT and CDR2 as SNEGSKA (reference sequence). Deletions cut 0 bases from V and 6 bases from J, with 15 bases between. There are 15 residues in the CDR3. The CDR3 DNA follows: TGCAGTGCTAGAGACAAGACTGGGAAGGGTCAGCCCCAGCATTTT. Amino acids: CSARDKTGKGQPQHF.

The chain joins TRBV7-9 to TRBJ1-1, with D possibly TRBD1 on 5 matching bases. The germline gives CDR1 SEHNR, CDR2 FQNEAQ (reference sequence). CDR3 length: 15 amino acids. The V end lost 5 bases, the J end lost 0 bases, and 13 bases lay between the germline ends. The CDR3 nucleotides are TGTGCCAGCAGCGAGCAGGGCAGCTTGAACACTGAAGCTTTCTTT. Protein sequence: CASSEQGSLNTEAFF.

The CDR3 DNA reads as TGTGCCAGCAGTTTATTGACTGGAATAGCGGGAAGAAATGAGCAGTTCTTC. As protein: CASSLLTGIAGRNEQFF. The chain carries TRBV28 and TRBJ2-1; 8 bases match TRBD2. The J segment lost 7 bases and the V segment lost 1 base, leaving 12 bases of the junction unmatched. The CDR3 contains 17 residues. Looked up from germline, CDR1 is MDHEN and CDR2 is SYDVKM.